Given below is one TCR beta chain in context. Only one count was recorded for this clone. The specificity of this receptor is unknown. Per-base qualities were not stored, and no clone one base away is much larger. Collaborating institutions collected whole blood in K2EDTA tubes following their own protocols. For TCRbeta analysis, collaborator samples were shipped as frozen whole blood, as isolated PBMCs, or as DNA extracted from either sample type. TCRbeta CDR3 regions were amplified from genomic DNA using the immunoSEQ Assay, a bias-controlled multiplex PCR. The study's own analysis went as follows. Within the assay, amplification of reference gene primers was used to estimate how many nucleated cells each sample contained. Sequence reads were collapsed and filtered to measure the absolute abundance of every unique TCRbeta CDR3 rearrangement. For each sample, productive Simpson clonality was calculated as the square root of Simpson's diversity index over productive rearrangements. TCRdb stores this immuneACCESS table with in-frame sequences only. Part of the clones is absent; in the studies checked, under half of the shortfall reflects unresolved V genes, and no reason is known for the rest. The D gene and trimming were derived from the DNA, and the V and J assignments and clone size from that table. The sample contains 150,000 to 200,000 clones, 65% to 85% of them found a single time. The ten largest clones capture 2.6% of the sample.

As encoded in the germline V gene (reference sequence), CDR1 is LNHDA while CDR2 is SQIVND. The V and J ends are trimmed by 5 bases and 2 bases, leaving 13 bases between them. The CDR3 has 14 amino acids, counting the end cysteine and phenylalanine. The DNA shown is the 42-base CDR3, in frame from base 1. The sample is drawn from a study of blood T cell repertoires in COVID-19 (dated by TCRdb to about 2020). A note on the overall study: Collaborator samples came from the United States, Italy and Spain and covered acute and convalescent phases of COVID-19. Samples were obtained from the ongoing ImmuneRACE study (first 160 participants) and from some 1,300 subjects provided by 6 global collaborators. The dataset comprised deeply sampled blood TCRbeta repertoires from subjects exposed to, actively infected with, or recovered from COVID-19. The material from the prospective study consisted of cDNA or gDNA derived from T cells, B-cell-depleted T cells, or PBMCs. The repertoires were released in a freely available public database meant as a resource for research on the immune response to SARS-CoV-2. Nearly every sample came with metadata listing a de-identified subject ID, COVID-19 status, age in years and sex. Where available, HLA class I and class II types were taken from metadata supplied by the sample provider and were not determined by assay-based typing.

Broader findings and caveats from the paper: The amount of clinical and demographic metadata varied by source and participant and was provided uncurated.

The TCR sequence derives from a human donor with acute or convalescent COVID-19. The donor label of this sample is uncertain. The sequenced sample consisted of peripheral blood. In this chain, TRBV19 is recombined with TRBJ2-7; the D gene identity is not certain. The encoded CDR3 is CASSVAASAYEQYF. The sequence in DNA is TGTGCCAGTAGTGTCGCGGCGAGCGCCTACGAGCAGTACTTC.